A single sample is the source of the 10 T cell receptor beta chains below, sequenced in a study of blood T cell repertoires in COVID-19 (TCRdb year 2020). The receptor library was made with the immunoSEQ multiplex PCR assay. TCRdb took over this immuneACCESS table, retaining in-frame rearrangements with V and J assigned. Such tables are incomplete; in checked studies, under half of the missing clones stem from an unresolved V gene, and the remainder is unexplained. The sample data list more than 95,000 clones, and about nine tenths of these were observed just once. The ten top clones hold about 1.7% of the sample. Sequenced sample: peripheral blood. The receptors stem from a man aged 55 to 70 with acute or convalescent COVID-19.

CDR3 residues: CASSLTGNNEQFF. Written as DNA, the CDR3 is TGTGCCAGCAGCTTAACGGGGAACAATGAGCAGTTCTTC. This sequence joins TRBV7-2 and TRBJ2-1; a weak D match, TRBD2 (5 bases). Germline V gives CDR1 SGHTA, CDR2 FQGNSA. The CDR3 spans 13 residues. V was pared by 2 bases and J by 5 bases, with 7 bases between.

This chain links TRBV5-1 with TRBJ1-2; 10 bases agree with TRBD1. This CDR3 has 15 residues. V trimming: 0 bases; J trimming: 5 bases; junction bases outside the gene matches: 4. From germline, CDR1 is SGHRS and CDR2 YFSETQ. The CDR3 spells CASSLVPGQGYGYTF. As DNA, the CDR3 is TGCGCCAGCAGCTTGGTTCCGGGACAGGGGTATGGCTACACCTTC.

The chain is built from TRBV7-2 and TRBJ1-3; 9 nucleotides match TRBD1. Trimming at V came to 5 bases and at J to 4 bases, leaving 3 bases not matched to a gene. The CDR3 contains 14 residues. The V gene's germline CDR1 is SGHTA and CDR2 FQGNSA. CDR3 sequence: CASSRDRVGNTIYF. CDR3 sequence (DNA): TGTGCCAGCAGCCGGGACAGGGTCGGAAACACCATATATTTT.

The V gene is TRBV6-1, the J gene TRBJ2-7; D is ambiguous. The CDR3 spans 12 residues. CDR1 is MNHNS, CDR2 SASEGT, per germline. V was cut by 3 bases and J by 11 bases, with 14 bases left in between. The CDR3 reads CASSEGTTDKYV. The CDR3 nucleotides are TGTGCCAGCAGTGAGGGCACGACGGATAAGTACGTC.

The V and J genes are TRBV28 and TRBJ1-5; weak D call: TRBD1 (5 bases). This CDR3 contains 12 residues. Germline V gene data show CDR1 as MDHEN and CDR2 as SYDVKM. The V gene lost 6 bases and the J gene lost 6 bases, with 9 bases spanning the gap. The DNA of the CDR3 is TGTGCCAGCAGCTGGGGGGTTCAGCCCCAGCATTTT. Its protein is CASSWGVQPQHF.

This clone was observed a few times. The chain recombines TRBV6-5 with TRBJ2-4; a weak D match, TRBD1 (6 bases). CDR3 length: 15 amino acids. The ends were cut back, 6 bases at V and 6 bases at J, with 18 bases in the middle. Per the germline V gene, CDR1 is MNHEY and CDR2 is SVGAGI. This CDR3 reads CASRTTGTSRNIQYF. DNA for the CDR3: TGTGCCAGCAGAACTACCGGGACAAGTAGAAACATTCAGTACTTC.

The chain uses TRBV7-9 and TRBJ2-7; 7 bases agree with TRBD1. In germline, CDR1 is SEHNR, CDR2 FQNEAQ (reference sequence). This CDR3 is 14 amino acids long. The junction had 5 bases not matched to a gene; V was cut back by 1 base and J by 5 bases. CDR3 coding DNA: TGTGCCAGCAGCTTAGAAGAAGGGGGCCACGAGCAGTACGTC. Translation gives CASSLEEGGHEQYV.

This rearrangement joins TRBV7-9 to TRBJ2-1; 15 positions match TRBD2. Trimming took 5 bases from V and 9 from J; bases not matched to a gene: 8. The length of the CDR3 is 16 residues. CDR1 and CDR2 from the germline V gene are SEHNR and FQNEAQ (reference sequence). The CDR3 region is CASSPGLAGGRVEQFF. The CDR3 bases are TGTGCCAGCAGCCCCGGACTAGCGGGGGGGCGAGTTGAGCAGTTCTTC.

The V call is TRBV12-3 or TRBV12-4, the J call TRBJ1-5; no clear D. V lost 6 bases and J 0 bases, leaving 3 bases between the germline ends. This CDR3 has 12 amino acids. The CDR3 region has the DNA TGTGCCAGCAGCATTAGCAATCAGCCCCAGCATTTT. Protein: CASSISNQPQHF.

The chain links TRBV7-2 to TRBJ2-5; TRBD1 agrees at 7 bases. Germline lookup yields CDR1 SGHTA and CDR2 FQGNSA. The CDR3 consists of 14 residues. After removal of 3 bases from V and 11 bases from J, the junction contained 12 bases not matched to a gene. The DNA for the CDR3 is TGTGCCAGCAGCTTTGGGACCCAAGGGGGCCAGCAGTACTTC. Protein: CASSFGTQGGQQYF.